The clone carrying this TCR beta chain was seen repeatedly, ten times or more. The V and J ends lost 0 bases and 7 bases respectively, with 13 bases between them. Germline CDR1 and CDR2: ENHRY and SYGVKD. The CDR3 is 15 residues long. This sample's time point: newly diagnosed GD, antithyroid drugs for less than 3 months. Extracted PBMC RNA gave rise to the TCR library. This entry comes from a study of regulatory T cells in long-lasting Graves disease. Researchers made TCR beta libraries by using iRepertoire HTBI primers and running Arm-PCR on CDR3 regions. TCRdb analysed the multiplex PCR reads with MiXCR anew, one entry per CDR3 protein. The data contain 680,000 or so distinct CDR3 sequences, roughly 15% of them singletons. The same data also went into a second study, on T cells in Graves' hyperthyroidism and ophthalmopathy. Per that paper: Patients showing uncontrolled infection, other autoimmune disease, pregnancy or lactation were ineligible. The HTBI primer set was used in a first-round RT-PCR of the TCR CDR3.

This receptor was obtained from a woman in her thirties with Graves disease. Source: peripheral blood mononuclear cells (PBMCs), taken at new diagnosis, from a patient treated with antithyroid drugs. The gene calls are TRBV10-3 and TRBJ2-1; maybe TRBD2 (6 bases). The CDR3: CAISESELAGNEQFF. The CDR3 region has the DNA TGTGCCATCAGTGAGTCGGAACTAGCTGGGAATGAGCAGTTCTTC.